This T cell receptor (beta chain) appears in the sequencing data of a study of human T cells and chemical hapten exposure. The V gene end was trimmed by 4 bases and the J gene end by 5 bases; junction bases not matched to a gene: 13. The germline gives CDR1 SGHDN, CDR2 FVKESK. The CDR3 loop spans 17 amino acids. This clonotype was seen many times. As for time point: pre-sensitization, week 0. The sample's treatment: therapeutic diphenylcyclopropenone sensitization with weekly scalp DPC. TCRdb re-called the RACE reads with MiXCR, one entry per CDR3 protein. Of some 250,000 distinct CDR3 sequences in the sample, approximately 7.5% were seen once.

The sequenced sample was whole blood, obtained in connection with sensitization to the hapten diphenylcyclopropenone (DPC). This chain joins TRBV14 and TRBJ2-1, with 8 bases lining up with TRBD2. The source of this sequence is a man aged 18 to 30 with alopecia areata. Some clones in this sample may be carry-over from other donors' samples. CDR3 bases: TGTGCCAGCAGCCGCCGGAACGCGGGGGGCTTACACAATGAGCAGTTCTTC. It specifies CASSRRNAGGLHNEQFF.